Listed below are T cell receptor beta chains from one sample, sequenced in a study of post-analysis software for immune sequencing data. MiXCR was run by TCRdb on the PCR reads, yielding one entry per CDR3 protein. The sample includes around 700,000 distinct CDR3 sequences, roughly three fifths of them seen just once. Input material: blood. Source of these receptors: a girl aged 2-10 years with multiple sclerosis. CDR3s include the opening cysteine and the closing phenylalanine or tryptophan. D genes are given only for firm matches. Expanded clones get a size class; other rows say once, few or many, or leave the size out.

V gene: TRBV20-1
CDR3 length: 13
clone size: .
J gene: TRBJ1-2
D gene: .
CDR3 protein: CSAEDSEHYGYTF
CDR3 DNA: TGCAGTGCGGAGGACAGCGAGCACTATGGCTACACCTTC

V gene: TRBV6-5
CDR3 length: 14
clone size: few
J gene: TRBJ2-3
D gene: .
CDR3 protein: CASRLVGARDTQYF
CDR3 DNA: TGTGCCAGCAGACTAGTAGGGGCGCGGGATACGCAGTATTTT

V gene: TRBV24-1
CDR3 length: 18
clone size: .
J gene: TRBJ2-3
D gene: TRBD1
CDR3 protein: CATSDSPLGQGYTDTQYF
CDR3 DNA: TGTGCCACCAGTGATTCCCCCCTAGGACAGGGGTACACAGATACGCAGTATTTT

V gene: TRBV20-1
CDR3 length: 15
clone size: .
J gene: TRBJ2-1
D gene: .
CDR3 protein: CSAAGGLSSYNEQFF
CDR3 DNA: TGCAGTGCTGCGGGCGGACTGAGCTCCTACAATGAGCAGTTCTTC

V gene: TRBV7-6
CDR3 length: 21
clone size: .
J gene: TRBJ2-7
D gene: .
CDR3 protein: CASSTLNVRALNVRWDYEQYF
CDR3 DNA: TGTGCCAGCAGCACATTGAACGTGCGAGCATTGAACGTGCGGTGGGACTACGAGCAGTACTTC

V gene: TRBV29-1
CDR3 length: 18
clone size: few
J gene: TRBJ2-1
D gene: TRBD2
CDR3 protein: CSVEDLLGASGNYNEQFF
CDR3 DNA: TGCAGCGTTGAAGATCTTCTTGGGGCTAGCGGGAACTACAATGAGCAGTTCTTC

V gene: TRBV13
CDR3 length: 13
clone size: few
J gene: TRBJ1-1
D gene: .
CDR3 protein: CASGGGLNTEAFF
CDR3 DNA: TGTGCCAGCGGGGGGGGATTGAACACTGAAGCTTTCTTT

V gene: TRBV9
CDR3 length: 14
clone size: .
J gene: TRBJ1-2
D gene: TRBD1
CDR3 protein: CASSAGTGGGSYTF
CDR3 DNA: TGTGCCAGCAGCGCCGGGACAGGGGGAGGGAGCTACACCTTC

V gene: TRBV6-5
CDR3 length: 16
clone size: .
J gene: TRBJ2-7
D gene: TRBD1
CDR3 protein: CASSRTGGVGSYEQYF
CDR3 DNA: TGTGCCAGCAGTAGGACAGGGGGCGTGGGGTCCTACGAGCAGTACTTC

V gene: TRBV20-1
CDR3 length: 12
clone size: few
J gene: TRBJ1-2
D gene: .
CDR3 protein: CSAPTGIGGYTF
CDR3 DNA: TGCAGTGCTCCTACAGGGATAGGAGGCTACACCTTC

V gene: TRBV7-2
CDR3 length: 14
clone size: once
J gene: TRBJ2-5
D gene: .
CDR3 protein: CASSPTGPPETQYF
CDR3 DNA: TGTGCCAGCAGCCCCACAGGGCCCCCAGAGACCCAGTACTTC

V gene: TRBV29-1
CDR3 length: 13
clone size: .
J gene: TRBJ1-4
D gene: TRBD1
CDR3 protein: CSVEQGTNEKLFF
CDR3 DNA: TGCAGCGTCGAACAGGGGACTAATGAAAAACTGTTTTTT

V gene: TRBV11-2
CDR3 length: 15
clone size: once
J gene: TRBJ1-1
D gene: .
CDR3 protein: CASSLRVWGAGEAFF
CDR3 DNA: TGTGCCAGCAGCTTAAGGGTCTGGGGGGCAGGTGAAGCTTTCTTT

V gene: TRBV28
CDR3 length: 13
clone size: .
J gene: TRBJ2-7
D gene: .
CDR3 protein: CASSLARISEQYF
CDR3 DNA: TGTGCCAGCAGTTTAGCCAGGATCTCCGAGCAGTACTTC

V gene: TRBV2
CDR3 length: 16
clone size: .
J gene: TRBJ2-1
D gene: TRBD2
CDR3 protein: CASSWASGRESDEQFF
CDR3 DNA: TGTGCCAGCAGTTGGGCTAGCGGGAGGGAGTCGGATGAGCAGTTCTTC

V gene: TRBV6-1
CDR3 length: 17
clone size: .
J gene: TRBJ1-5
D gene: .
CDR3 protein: CASNSRRQMYSNQPQHF
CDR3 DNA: TGTGCCAGCAACTCCCGGAGACAGATGTATAGCAATCAGCCCCAGCATTTT

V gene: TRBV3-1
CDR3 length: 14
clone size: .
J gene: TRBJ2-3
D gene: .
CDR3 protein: CASTRGTSTDTQYF
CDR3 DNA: TGTGCCAGCACCCGGGGAACTAGCACAGATACGCAGTATTTT

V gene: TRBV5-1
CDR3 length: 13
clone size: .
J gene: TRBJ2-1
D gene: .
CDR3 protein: CASSFGQNDEQFF
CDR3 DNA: TGCGCCAGCAGCTTCGGACAAAACGATGAGCAGTTCTTC

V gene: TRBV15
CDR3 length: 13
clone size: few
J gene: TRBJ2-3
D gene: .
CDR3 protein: CATRGTSTDTQYF
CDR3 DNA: TGTGCCACCAGAGGGACTAGCACAGATACGCAGTATTTT

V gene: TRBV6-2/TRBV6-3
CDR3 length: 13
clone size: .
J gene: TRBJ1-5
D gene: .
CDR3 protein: CASRGDGCGPQHF
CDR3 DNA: TGTGCCAGCAGGGGGGACGGCTGCGGGCCCCAGCATTTT

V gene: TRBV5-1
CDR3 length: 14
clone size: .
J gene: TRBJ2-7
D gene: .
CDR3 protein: CASSLLTGSYEQYF
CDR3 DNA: TGCGCCAGCAGCTTGTTAACAGGTTCCTACGAGCAGTACTTC

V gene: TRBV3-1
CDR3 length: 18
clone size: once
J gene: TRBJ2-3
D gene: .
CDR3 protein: CASSQFIRSSGLGDTQYF
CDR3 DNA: TGTGCCAGCAGCCAATTCATCAGGTCGTCGGGGCTGGGAGATACGCAGTATTTT

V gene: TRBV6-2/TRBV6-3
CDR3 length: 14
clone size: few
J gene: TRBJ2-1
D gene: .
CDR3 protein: CASSYRTLDNEQFF
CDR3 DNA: TGTGCCAGCAGTTACCGGACTTTAGACAATGAGCAGTTCTTC

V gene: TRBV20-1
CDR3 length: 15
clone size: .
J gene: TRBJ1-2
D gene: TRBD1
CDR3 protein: CSARGGTGRYYGYTF
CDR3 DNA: TGCAGTGCTAGAGGGGGGACAGGACGTTACTATGGCTACACCTTC

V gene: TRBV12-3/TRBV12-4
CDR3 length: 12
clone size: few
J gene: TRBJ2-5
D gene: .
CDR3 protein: CASSHGKETQYF
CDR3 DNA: TGTGCCAGCAGTCACGGAAAAGAGACCCAGTACTTC

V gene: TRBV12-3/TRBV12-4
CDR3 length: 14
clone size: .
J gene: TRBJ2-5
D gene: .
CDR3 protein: CASSSRLRQETQYF
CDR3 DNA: TGTGCCAGCAGTTCTCGACTTCGCCAAGAGACCCAGTACTTC

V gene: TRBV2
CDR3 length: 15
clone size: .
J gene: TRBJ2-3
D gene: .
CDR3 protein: CASSDLGAETDTQYF
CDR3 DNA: TGTGCCAGCAGTGACCTGGGGGCCGAGACAGATACGCAGTATTTT

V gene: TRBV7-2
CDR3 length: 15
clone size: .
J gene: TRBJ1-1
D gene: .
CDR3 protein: CASSSSGLTNTEAFF
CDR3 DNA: TGTGCCAGCAGCTCATCCGGACTGACGAACACTGAAGCTTTCTTT

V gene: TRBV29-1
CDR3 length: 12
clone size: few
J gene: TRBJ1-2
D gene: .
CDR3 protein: CSVGGVNYGYTF
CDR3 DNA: TGCAGCGTTGGTGGGGTTAACTATGGCTACACCTTC